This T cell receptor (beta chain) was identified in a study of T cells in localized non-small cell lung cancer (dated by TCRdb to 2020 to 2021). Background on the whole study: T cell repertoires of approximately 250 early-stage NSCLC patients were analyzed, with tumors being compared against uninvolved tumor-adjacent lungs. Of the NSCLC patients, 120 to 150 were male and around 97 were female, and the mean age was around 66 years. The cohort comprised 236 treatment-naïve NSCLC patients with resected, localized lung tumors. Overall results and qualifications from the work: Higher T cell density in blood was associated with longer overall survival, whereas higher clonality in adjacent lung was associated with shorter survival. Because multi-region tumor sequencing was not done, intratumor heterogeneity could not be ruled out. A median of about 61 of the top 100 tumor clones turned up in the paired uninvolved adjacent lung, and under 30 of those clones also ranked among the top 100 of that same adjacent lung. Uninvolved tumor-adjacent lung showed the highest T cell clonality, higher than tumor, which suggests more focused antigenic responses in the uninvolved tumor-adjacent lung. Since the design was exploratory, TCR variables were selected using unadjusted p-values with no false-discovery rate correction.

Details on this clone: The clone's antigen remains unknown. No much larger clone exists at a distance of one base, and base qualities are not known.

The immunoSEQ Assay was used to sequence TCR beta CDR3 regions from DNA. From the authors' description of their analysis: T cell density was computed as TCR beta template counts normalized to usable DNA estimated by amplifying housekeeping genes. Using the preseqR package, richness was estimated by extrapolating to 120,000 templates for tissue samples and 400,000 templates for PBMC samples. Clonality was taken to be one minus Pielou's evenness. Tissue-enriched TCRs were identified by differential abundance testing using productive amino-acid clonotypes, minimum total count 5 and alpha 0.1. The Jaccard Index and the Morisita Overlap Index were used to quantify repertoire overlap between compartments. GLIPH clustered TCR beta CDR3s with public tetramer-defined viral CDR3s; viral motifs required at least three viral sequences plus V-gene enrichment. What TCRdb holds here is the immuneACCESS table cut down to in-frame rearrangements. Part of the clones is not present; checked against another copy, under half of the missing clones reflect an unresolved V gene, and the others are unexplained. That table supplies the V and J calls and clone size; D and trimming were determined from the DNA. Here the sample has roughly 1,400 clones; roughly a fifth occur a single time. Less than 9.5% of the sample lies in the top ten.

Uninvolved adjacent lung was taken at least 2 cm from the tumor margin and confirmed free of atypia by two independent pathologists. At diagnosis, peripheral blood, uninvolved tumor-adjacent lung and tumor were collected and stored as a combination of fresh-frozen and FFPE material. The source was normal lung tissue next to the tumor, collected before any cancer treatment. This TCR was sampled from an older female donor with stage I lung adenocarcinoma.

The DNA is as follows: TGTGCCAGCAGAGCCCCGGGACAGGGAGGAGAGACCCAGTACTTC. Translation gives CASRAPGQGGETQYF. Recombination connected TRBV11-3 to TRBJ2-5, with 9 bases matching TRBD1. The germline V gene specifies SGHNT as CDR1 and YENEEA as CDR2. The CDR3 goes from the cysteine to the phenylalanine over 15 residues. The only DNA kept is the CDR3, 45 bases in frame from the first base. V is trimmed back by 6 bases and J by 4 bases, and the junction contains 9 bases that no gene match accounts for.